These 22 T cell receptor beta chains share one sample of origin, sequenced in a study of blood T cell repertoires in COVID-19. The data were produced by immunoSEQ multiplex PCR, yet TCRdb's version contains in-frame clones alone and is incomplete. The sample lists 300,000 to 350,000 clones, roughly 88% occurring once. Material: PBMCs or T cells enriched from blood (not recorded which). All receptors derive from a man in his thirties or forties who had recovered from COVID-19.

The sample holds one count of this clone. This chain uses TRBV7-6 with TRBJ2-1, with 10 bases lining up with TRBD2. The CDR3 has 16 amino acids. The germline V gene encodes CDR1 SGHVS and CDR2 FNYEAQ. V shed 0 bases and J 7 bases; nucleotides not matched to a gene: 6. The CDR3 coding sequence is TGTGCCAGCAGCTTAGCGCAGTCACTAGCGGGGAATGAGCAGTTCTTC. Translation: CASSLAQSLAGNEQFF.

The chain employs TRBV9 and TRBJ2-1; 8 nucleotides align to TRBD1. Germline V gene data show CDR1 as SGDLS and CDR2 as YYNGEE. Germline trimming cut 4 bases from V and 6 bases from J; bases unmatched to any gene: 9. This CDR3 is built from 15 residues. The CDR3, as DNA: TGTGCCAGCAGCCCAGGACAGGGACCGACCAATGAGCAGTTCTTC. Its translation: CASSPGQGPTNEQFF.

This chain connects TRBV15 to TRBJ2-5; 9 bases fit TRBD1. This CDR3 is 14 amino acids long. The V gene's germline CDR1 is LNHNV and CDR2 YYDKDF (reference sequence). V shed 5 bases and J 5 bases; nucleotides not matched to a gene: 6. As DNA, the CDR3 is TGTGCCACCAGCGTAACAGGGGGCCGGGAGACCCAGTACTTC. Amino acids: CATSVTGGRETQYF.

The chain employs TRBV27 and TRBJ2-5, with a weak D call TRBD1 (8 bases). Germline CDR1 and CDR2: MNHEY and SMNVEV (reference sequence). The ends were cut back, 5 bases at V and 5 bases at J, with 21 bases in the middle. This CDR3 spans 16 amino acids. The CDR3 reads CASSRRGRGGEETQYF. In DNA, the CDR3 is TGTGCCAGCAGTCGCAGGGGGCGCGGGGGAGAGGAGACCCAGTACTTC.

The genes are TRBV7-9 and TRBJ2-7; 9 nucleotides match TRBD2. This CDR3 has 17 residues. The germline gives CDR1 SEHNR, CDR2 FQNEAQ (reference sequence). J lost 5 bases, V lost 2 bases, and 13 bases had no gene match. For the CDR3, the DNA is TGTGCCAGCAGCTTATCGTCCAGTAGCGGGGGCAGCGACGAGCAGTACTTC. This gives the protein CASSLSSSSGGSDEQYF.

The chain employs TRBV24-1 and TRBJ2-3, with TRBD2 matching 8 bases. J lost 0 bases, V lost 3 bases, and 4 bases had no gene match. The CDR3 spans 16 residues. From germline, CDR1 is KGHDR and CDR2 SFDVKD. CDR3 nucleotide sequence: TGTGCCACCAGTGATATTAGCGGGACCAGCACAGATACGCAGTATTTT. Its translation is CATSDISGTSTDTQYF.

V usage is TRBV2 and J usage is TRBJ2-3; 7 bases match TRBD1. J was trimmed by 2 bases and V by 5 bases; bases with no gene match: 7. The germline V gene has CDR1 SNHLY and CDR2 FYNNEI. The CDR3 is made up of 15 amino acids. The CDR3 nucleotides are TGTGCCAGCAGTACCCGGACAGGACACACAGATACGCAGTATTTT. It specifies CASSTRTGHTDTQYF.

The V and J genes are TRBV23-1 and TRBJ1-6; TRBD1 is a possible D gene (5 bases). TRBV23-1 qualifies as an ORF whose function is uncertain. CDR3 size: 16 residues. V was trimmed by 0 bases and J by 5 bases, leaving 11 bases between them. The CDR3 loop reads CASSQSSGGDNSPLHF. DNA of the CDR3: TGCGCCAGCAGTCAATCATCCGGGGGGGATAATTCACCCCTCCACTTT.

This chain uses TRBV1 with TRBJ1-5; the table's TRBD1 call for D was not verified on the DNA. TRBV1 is noted as a pseudogene. This CDR3 contains 15 residues. The CDR3 sequence is CTSSQPGQGSQPQHF. Written as DNA, the CDR3 is TGCACCAGCAGCCAACCGGGACAGGGGAGTCAGCCCCAGCATTTT.

The V gene is TRBV11-2, the J gene TRBJ2-3, with 10 positions matching TRBD1. Germline lookup yields CDR1 SGHAT and CDR2 FQNNGV. V dropped 0 bases and J dropped 4; count of bases not matched to a gene: 13. This CDR3 is 19 amino acids long. In DNA, the CDR3 is TGTGCCAGCAGCTTAGATGGGGCCCCCAGGACAGGGGGTGCAGATACGCAGTATTTT. The encoded protein is CASSLDGAPRTGGADTQYF.

The chain employs TRBV5-4 and TRBJ2-5; TRBD2 aligns across 15 bases. The CDR3 spans 16 residues. V shed 4 bases and J 5 bases; nucleotides not matched to a gene: 6. Germline lookup yields CDR1 SGHNT and CDR2 YYREEE (reference sequence). This CDR3 is CASSVGTSGGRETQYF. The CDR3 region has the DNA TGTGCCAGCAGCGTCGGGACTAGCGGGGGGCGGGAGACCCAGTACTTC.

The rearrangement uses TRBV4-2 and TRBJ1-4, with TRBD1 as a possible D gene (6 bases). Germline values: CDR1 LGHNA, CDR2 YNFKEQ. The CDR3 length is 18 residues. V lost 0 bases to trimming and J lost 0 bases, with 14 bases between them. The CDR3 nucleotides are TGTGCCAGCAGCCAAGAGCGGCCGCGGACAGCAACTAATGAAAAACTGTTTTTT. Translation gives CASSQERPRTATNEKLFF.

The gene calls are TRBV2 and TRBJ2-7; maybe TRBD2 (7 bases). This CDR3 spans 15 amino acids. Germline CDR1 SNHLY, CDR2 FYNNEI. V dropped 8 bases and J dropped 1 base, with 18 bases sitting between them. The CDR3 is CASLKRDTQSYEQYF. In nucleotides, the CDR3 is TGTGCCAGCCTCAAGCGGGACACTCAATCCTACGAGCAGTACTTC.

The chain employs TRBV3-1 (or the pseudogene TRBV3-2) and TRBJ1-2; 8 nucleotides agree with TRBD1. The germline V gene has CDR1 LGHDT and CDR2 YNNKEL (reference sequence). J lost 10 bases, V lost 1 base, and 5 bases had no gene match. The CDR3 sequence is 13 residues long. The CDR3 DNA sequence: TGTGCCAGCAGCCAAGGAGGGACAGGCCTCTACACCTTC. This encodes CASSQGGTGLYTF.

This clone was detected only a few times. The genes are TRBV7-9 and TRBJ1-2; D not resolved. Deletions cut 4 bases from V and 8 bases from J, with 23 bases between. Germline V gene sequence: CDR1 SEHNR, CDR2 FQNEAQ (reference sequence). The CDR3 has 16 residues. CDR3 amino acids: CASSSRQDPTNEGYTF. For the CDR3, the DNA is TGTGCCAGCAGCTCCCGACAAGATCCCACGAATGAGGGCTACACCTTC. The variable domain in full, completed from reference TRBV7-9 and TRBJ1-2, reads DTGVSQNPRHKITKRGQNVTFRCDPISEHNRLYWYRQTLGQGPEFLTYFQNEAQLEKSRLLSDRFSAERPKGSFSTLEIQRTEQGDSAMYLCASSSRQDPTNEGYTFGSGTRLTVV.

The rearrangement links TRBV2 to TRBJ1-6; possible D gene TRBD1, 6 bases. The CDR3 is 15 amino acids. V gave up 2 bases and J gave up 9 bases, with 14 bases separating them. Per the germline V gene, CDR1 is SNHLY and CDR2 is FYNNEI. The CDR3 here is CASSENPGDVSPLHF. The CDR3 region has the DNA TGTGCCAGCAGTGAAAACCCAGGGGATGTTTCACCCCTCCACTTT.

The genes are TRBV7-9 and TRBJ2-1, with 7 bases fitting TRBD1. Germline-derived CDR1 and CDR2 are SEHNR and FQNEAQ (reference sequence). The CDR3 is 14 amino acids. With V trimmed by 2 bases and J by 5 bases, 3 bases remained unmatched. The CDR3 bases are TGTGCCAGCAGCTTATTTCAGGGGGACAATGAGCAGTTCTTC. Protein sequence: CASSLFQGDNEQFF.

The chain uses TRBV20-1 and TRBJ2-2; D gene ambiguous. Germline CDR1 DFQATT, CDR2 SNEGSKA (reference sequence). The germline V and J ends were trimmed by 5 bases and 5 bases, with 6 bases remaining between them. CDR3 size: 11 residues. CDR3 sequence: CSASPTGELFF. CDR3 nucleotide sequence: TGCAGTGCTTCCCCGACCGGGGAGCTGTTTTTT.

The rearrangement links TRBV30 to TRBJ1-4, with 11 bases fitting TRBD1. CDR3 length equals 16 residues. Germline V gene sequence: CDR1 GTSNPN, CDR2 SVGIG (reference sequence). V trimming: 3 bases; J trimming: 0 bases; junction bases outside the gene matches: 3. This chain's CDR3 is CAWRGQGGATNEKLFF. As DNA, the CDR3 is TGTGCCTGGAGGGGACAGGGGGGGGCAACTAATGAAAAACTGTTTTTT.

The V gene is TRBV19, the J gene TRBJ1-6; D perhaps matches TRBD1 (5 bases). The CDR3 spans 15 residues. V was trimmed by 6 bases and J by 4 bases, leaving 13 bases between them. Germline lookup yields CDR1 LNHDA and CDR2 SQIVND (reference sequence). The CDR3 sequence is CASSGTEIYNSPLHF. The DNA of the CDR3 is TGTGCCAGTAGCGGGACTGAGATTTATAATTCACCCCTCCACTTT. Variable domain in full (rest from reference TRBV19 and TRBJ1-6): DGGITQSPKYLFRKEGQNVTLSCEQNLNHDAMYWYRQDPGQGLRLIYYSQIVNDFQKGDIAEGYSVSREKKESFPLTVTSAQKNPTAFYLCASSGTEIYNSPLHFGNGTRLTVT.

The J gene is TRBJ2-1, the V gene TRBV7-2; 8 bases map to TRBD2. Germline lookup yields CDR1 SGHTA and CDR2 FQGNSA. The CDR3 runs 16 residues. Unmatched junction bases numbered 10, after V lost 0 bases and J lost 9 bases. The CDR3 region has the DNA TGTGCCAGCAGCTTAGCAATCGGCGGGGGGCGTAGTGAGCAGTTCTTC. Translating gives CASSLAIGGGRSEQFF.

The chain couples TRBV18 to TRBJ1-6; D is ambiguous. Trimming took 2 bases from V and 7 from J, leaving 12 bases between them. This CDR3 region has 15 residues. Germline assignment: CDR1 KGHSH and CDR2 LQKENI. The CDR3 bases are TGTGCCAGCTCACCATCTGGAGGAGGAAATTCACCCCTCCACTTT. Residues: CASSPSGGGNSPLHF.